The rows below give T cell receptor beta chains drawn from one sample of a study of OX40 agonist ivuxolimab in advanced cancers. TCRdb's table, derived via immunoSEQ multiplex PCR, lists solely in-frame clones and lacks some. The table has tens of thousands of clones, less than 95% seen once. Sequencing was performed on CD4+ or CD8+ T cells sorted from blood, taken in a trial of the OX40 agonist ivuxolimab. The receptor source for this set is an adult with an advanced solid tumor such as melanoma, head and neck, liver or kidney cancer. Each CDR3 is given with its conserved first and last residue. A D gene is named only where the DNA matches it firmly.

cdr3_nt: TGTGCCAGCAGCCCAAGCGGCCTAGCGGGGGGGCCTAAGTTCTTC
cdr3_aa: CASSPSGLAGGPKFF
d_call: TRBD2
v_call: TRBV27
j_call: TRBJ2-1

cdr3_nt: TGCGCCAGCAGCCAAGGAGGGGTAGCGGGAGGGCCCTACGAGCAGTACTTC
cdr3_aa: CASSQGGVAGGPYEQYF
d_call: TRBD2
v_call: TRBV4-3
j_call: TRBJ2-7

cdr3_nt: TGTGCCAGCAGCCGCGGGGGGACCACAGATACGCAGTATTTT
cdr3_aa: CASSRGGTTDTQYF
d_call: TRBD2
v_call: TRBV5-4
j_call: TRBJ2-3

cdr3_nt: TGTGCCAGCAGCAGAGATGGGACCTACGAGCAGTACTTC
cdr3_aa: CASSRDGTYEQYF
d_call: NA
v_call: TRBV27
j_call: TRBJ2-7

cdr3_nt: TGTGCCAGCAGCTTGGGTAGTAGCCAGGAGACCCAGTACTTC
cdr3_aa: CASSLGSSQETQYF
d_call: NA
v_call: TRBV5-4
j_call: TRBJ2-5

cdr3_nt: TGCGCCAGCAGCCAAGCGTCGACTAGCGGGGGCTACGAGCAGTACTTC
cdr3_aa: CASSQASTSGGYEQYF
d_call: TRBD2
v_call: TRBV4-1
j_call: TRBJ2-7

cdr3_nt: TGCGCCAGCAGTCAATCGTACGCAGGGTGGGACTATGGCTACACCTTC
cdr3_aa: CASSQSYAGWDYGYTF
d_call: NA
v_call: TRBV23-1
j_call: TRBJ1-2

cdr3_nt: TGTGCCAGCAGCCAAGATTGGGGCACCGGGGAGCTGTTTTTT
cdr3_aa: CASSQDWGTGELFF
d_call: NA
v_call: TRBV4-2
j_call: TRBJ2-2

cdr3_nt: TGTGCCAGCAGTTTCCGCGGGAGGGCCTCCGGGGAGCTGTTTTTT
cdr3_aa: CASSFRGRASGELFF
d_call: TRBD2
v_call: TRBV28
j_call: TRBJ2-2

cdr3_nt: TGTGCCAGCAGGGCCCGACTGCGCGGGAGGGAGACAGATACGCAGTATTTT
cdr3_aa: CASRARLRGRETDTQYF
d_call: TRBD2
v_call: TRBV2
j_call: TRBJ2-3

cdr3_nt: TGCGCCAGCAGCCAGCGGGACAGGGCGTTTGACTATGGCTACACCTTC
cdr3_aa: CASSQRDRAFDYGYTF
d_call: TRBD1
v_call: TRBV4-1
j_call: TRBJ1-2

cdr3_nt: TGTGCCAGCAGCCCCGAGCGCGAGGGCACCGGGGAGCTGTTTTTT
cdr3_aa: CASSPEREGTGELFF
d_call: NA
v_call: TRBV7-8
j_call: TRBJ2-2

cdr3_nt: TGTGCCAGTAAAAACAGGGGGGTTTCGGACGGCTACACCTTC
cdr3_aa: CASKNRGVSDGYTF
d_call: TRBD1
v_call: TRBV19
j_call: TRBJ1-2

cdr3_nt: TGTGCCAGCAGACTAAAGCCGGGAGGGGCAGATACGCAGTATTTT
cdr3_aa: CASRLKPGGADTQYF
d_call: TRBD2
v_call: TRBV6-6
j_call: TRBJ2-3

cdr3_nt: TGTGCCAGCAGTTACGGGGAGTGGGGCGACACTGAAGCTTTCTTT
cdr3_aa: CASSYGEWGDTEAFF
d_call: NA
v_call: TRBV6-5
j_call: TRBJ1-1

cdr3_nt: TGTGCCAGCGCAAATCCAGGGTTGGAGCAGTACTTC
cdr3_aa: CASANPGLEQYF
d_call: NA
v_call: TRBV9
j_call: TRBJ2-7

cdr3_nt: TGTGCCAGCAGCTGGCGTCGGGGCTACACCTACGAGCAGTACTTC
cdr3_aa: CASSWRRGYTYEQYF
d_call: NA
v_call: TRBV28
j_call: TRBJ2-7

cdr3_nt: TGCAGTGCTCCCTCAATCTACGAGCAGTACTTC
cdr3_aa: CSAPSIYEQYF
d_call: NA
v_call: TRBV20-1
j_call: TRBJ2-7

cdr3_nt: TGTGCCAGCAGCCCGGACAGGGCCTCCTACGAGCAGTACTTC
cdr3_aa: CASSPDRASYEQYF
d_call: TRBD1
v_call: TRBV7-3
j_call: TRBJ2-7

cdr3_nt: TGTGCCAGCAGGATACAGGGGGCCTATGGCTACACCTTC
cdr3_aa: CASRIQGAYGYTF
d_call: TRBD1
v_call: TRBV9
j_call: TRBJ1-2

cdr3_nt: TGTGCCAGCAGCCGGGACAACACTGAAGCTTTCTTT
cdr3_aa: CASSRDNTEAFF
d_call: NA
v_call: TRBV9
j_call: TRBJ1-1

cdr3_nt: TGTGCCAGCAGTCACGACAGGGACCGCGCCGAGCAGTACTTC
cdr3_aa: CASSHDRDRAEQYF
d_call: TRBD1
v_call: TRBV27
j_call: TRBJ2-7